Presented here are 28 T cell receptor beta chains from one specimen sequenced in a study of blood T cell repertoires in COVID-19 (dated by TCRdb to 2020 to 2021). The method behind the library was the immunoSEQ multiplex PCR assay. Drawn from immuneACCESS, this table holds only the in-frame rearrangements with V and J called that TCRdb kept. Clones are partly lost; checked studies trace under half to an unresolved V gene and leave the rest unexplained. The sample records 650,000 to 800,000 clones, 80% to 90% of which are singletons. The ten largest clones capture 0.2% to 0.3% of the sample. Material: peripheral blood. These receptors were collected from a young woman with acute or convalescent COVID-19.

This chain links TRBV7-2 with TRBJ1-2, with TRBD1 identical over 9 bases. The V gene's germline CDR1 is SGHTA and CDR2 FQGNSA. V lost 5 bases and J lost 9; bases outside the gene matches: 10. This CDR3 contains 14 residues. CDR3 in DNA: TGTGCCAGCAGCCCCACGGGGGGACAGGGAAGCTACACCTTC. Its protein is CASSPTGGQGSYTF.

The rearrangement links TRBV6-8 to TRBJ2-7; the match to TRBD1 covers 8 bases. V was pared by 6 bases and J by 5 bases, with 15 bases of the junction left unmatched. The CDR3 totals 16 residues. Germline loops: CDR1 MNHGY, CDR2 SAAAGT. The CDR3: CASRDPGQGARDEQYF. CDR3 coding DNA: TGTGCCAGCAGAGATCCGGGGCAGGGGGCTAGGGACGAGCAGTACTTC.

The chain is built from TRBV7-9 and TRBJ1-4; TRBD1 aligns across 9 bases. Unmatched junction bases numbered 5, after V lost 4 bases and J lost 8 bases. The germline V gene encodes CDR1 SEHNR and CDR2 FQNEAQ (reference sequence). There are 14 residues in the CDR3. In nucleotides, the CDR3 is TGTGCCAGCAGCTGGGGACAGGGACCCGAAAAACTGTTTTTT. Its translation is CASSWGQGPEKLFF.

The rearrangement links TRBV6-6 to TRBJ2-7; TRBD1 matches at 8 bases. Germline assignment: CDR1 MNHNY and CDR2 SVGAGI (reference sequence). V shed 7 bases and J 4 bases; nucleotides not matched to a gene: 9. The CDR3 contains 14 residues. Here the CDR3 reads CASTEGQVKYEQYF. DNA of the CDR3: TGTGCCAGCACCGAGGGACAGGTGAAATACGAGCAGTACTTC.

The rearrangement joins TRBV4-1 to TRBJ2-2; maybe TRBD1 (5 bases). Trimming pared 1 base from V and 5 bases from J, leaving 29 bases between. The CDR3 loop spans 21 amino acids. Germline V gene data show CDR1 as MGHRA and CDR2 as YSYEKL. CDR3: CASSQATSFWSKGPLTGELFF. Written as DNA, the CDR3 is TGCGCCAGCAGCCAAGCGACATCCTTCTGGAGTAAGGGGCCCCTGACCGGGGAGCTGTTTTTT.

The V call is TRBV2, the J call TRBJ1-2; no clear D gene. CDR3 length: 15 amino acids. Trimming took off 5 bases at V and 2 bases at J, with 15 bases between the two ends. The germline V gene has CDR1 SNHLY and CDR2 FYNNEI. The CDR3 sequence is CASSSGLVSNYGYTF. CDR3 bases: TGTGCCAGCAGTTCAGGACTCGTATCAAACTATGGCTACACCTTC.

This chain uses TRBV3-1 (or the pseudogene TRBV3-2) with TRBJ2-2; D is perhaps TRBD2 (5 bases). The CDR3 consists of 15 residues. CDR1 and CDR2 from the germline V gene are LGHDT and YNNKEL (reference sequence). V was pared by 2 bases and J by 8 bases, with 15 bases between. CDR3: CASSQHGQREGELFF. CDR3 DNA: TGTGCCAGCAGCCAACACGGGCAGAGGGAAGGGGAGCTGTTTTTT.

This rearrangement joins TRBV5-4 to TRBJ2-1, with D possibly matching TRBD1 (6 bases). From germline, CDR1 is SGHNT and CDR2 YYREEE (reference sequence). The CDR3 covers 15 residues. Trimming shortened V by 2 bases and J by 4 bases, and 13 bases separated the two germline ends. The DNA for the CDR3 is TGTGCCAGCAGCTTACGGACAGCAAGGTACAATGAGCAGTTCTTC. Translation: CASSLRTARYNEQFF.

V is TRBV27 and J is TRBJ1-5; TRBD1 is a possible D gene (6 bases). The germline V and J ends were trimmed by 8 bases and 1 base, with 12 bases remaining between them. The germline V gene encodes CDR1 MNHEY and CDR2 SMNVEV (reference sequence). The CDR3 has 14 residues. CDR3 in amino acids: CASAYQGSNQPQHF. The CDR3 region has the DNA TGTGCCAGCGCCTATCAGGGGAGCAATCAGCCCCAGCATTTT.

The rearrangement links TRBV18 to TRBJ1-1; tentatively, D is TRBD1 (5 bases). This CDR3 region has 14 residues. CDR1 and CDR2 (germline): KGHSH, LQKENI. Trimming removed 3 bases at V and 5 bases at J, with 13 bases between. This chain's CDR3 is CASSPEGSWTEAFF. The CDR3 DNA follows: TGTGCCAGCTCACCGGAGGGGTCATGGACTGAAGCTTTCTTT.

The chain is built from TRBV11-1 and TRBJ2-7, with D possibly matching TRBD1 (6 bases). V lost 4 bases, J lost 3 bases, and 13 bases lay in between. The V gene's germline CDR1 is SGHAT and CDR2 FQDESV (reference sequence). This CDR3 has 14 amino acids. The CDR3 DNA sequence: TGTGCCAGCAGCTCCGGGACAAGACTCTACGAGCAGTACTTC. This translates into CASSSGTRLYEQYF.

The J gene is TRBJ1-1, the V gene TRBV30; D might be TRBD1 (6 bases). From germline, CDR1 is GTSNPN and CDR2 SVGIG (reference sequence). This CDR3 contains 16 residues. V dropped 8 bases and J dropped 0 bases, with 22 bases sitting between them. CDR3 sequence (DNA): TGTGCCCGACCTGGGGGGGCCTGGGGGATGAACACTGAAGCTTTCTTT. It encodes CARPGGAWGMNTEAFF.

The rearrangement links TRBV11-2 to TRBJ1-1; D remains ambiguous. The length of the CDR3 is 13 residues. Germline-derived CDR1 and CDR2 are SGHAT and FQNNGV. The V end was cut by 5 bases, the J end by 0 bases, with 7 bases between. DNA for the CDR3: TGTGCCAGCAGCGAAGAGTTGAACACTGAAGCTTTCTTT. It translates to CASSEELNTEAFF. The full variable domain, in which reference TRBV11-2 and TRBJ1-1 provide the parts outside the CDR3, is EAGVAQSPRYKIIEKRQSVAFWCNPISGHATLYWYQQILGQGPKLLIQFQNNGVVDDSQLPKDRFSAERLKGVDSTLKIQPAKLEDSAVYLCASSEELNTEAFFGQGTRLTVV.

The V and J genes are TRBV6-5 and TRBJ2-3; 15 bases fit TRBD2. CDR1 and CDR2 (germline): MNHEY, SVGAGI. There are 14 residues in the CDR3. J lost 6 bases, V lost 8 bases, and 3 bases had no gene match. The CDR3 protein is CASRTSGGADTQYF. DNA of the CDR3: TGTGCCAGCCGGACTAGCGGGGGGGCGGATACGCAGTATTTT.

CDR3 sequence: CASTGQGEKLFF. In nucleotides, the CDR3 is TGTGCCAGCACGGGACAGGGTGAAAAACTGTTTTTT. This rearrangement joins TRBV2 to TRBJ1-4; TRBD1 matches 9 bases. Per the germline V gene, CDR1 is SNHLY and CDR2 is FYNNEI. The ends lost 7 bases at V and 7 bases at J; junction bases unmatched: 1. The CDR3 covers 12 residues.

This clone has more than one count but fewer than ten. The J gene is TRBJ1-4, the V gene TRBV6-5; D perhaps matches TRBD1 (6 bases). This CDR3 spans 16 amino acids. The germline V and J ends were trimmed by 4 bases and 4 bases, with 16 bases remaining between them. The germline V gene has CDR1 MNHEY and CDR2 SVGAGI. CDR3: CASSSGTPRGNEKLFF. The CDR3 nucleotides read TGTGCCAGCAGTTCCGGGACCCCCAGGGGTAATGAAAAACTGTTTTTT.

The gene calls are TRBV30 and TRBJ1-3, with TRBD1 matching 9 bases. The J call is in doubt because the DNA end fits TRBJ2-2 better. Germline assignment: CDR1 GTSNPN and CDR2 SVGIG (reference sequence). The CDR3 sequence is 14 residues long. The CDR3 loop is CAWSKGQGPGELFF. The CDR3 DNA is TGTGCCTGGAGTAAGGGACAGGGTCCCGGGGAGCTGTTTTTT.

The chain links TRBV2 to TRBJ1-1; 10 positions match TRBD1. The CDR3 has 14 amino acids. J was trimmed by 5 bases and V by 5 bases; bases with no gene match: 5. CDR1 is SNHLY, CDR2 FYNNEI, per germline. The CDR3 region is CASSKDRGRTEAFF. The CDR3 DNA reads TGTGCCAGCAGTAAAGACAGGGGGCGGACTGAAGCTTTCTTT.

In DNA, the CDR3 is TGTGCCAGCAGCGTAGGGACAGATACTAACTATGGCTACACCTTC. This translates into CASSVGTDTNYGYTF. The chain couples TRBV7-2 to TRBJ1-2, with 7 bases matching TRBD1. The germline V gene encodes CDR1 SGHTA and CDR2 FQGNSA. V lost 5 bases to trimming and J lost 0 bases; unmatched junction nucleotides: 6. The CDR3 consists of 15 residues.

The chain couples TRBV6-1 to TRBJ1-2; TRBD1 matches at 12 bases. Germline lookup yields CDR1 MNHNS and CDR2 SASEGT. CDR3 length: 15 residues. V shed 3 bases, J shed 4 bases, and the junction held 3 bases outside the gene matches. The DNA of the CDR3 is TGTGCCAGCAGTGAGGGACAGGGGGCGTCCTATGGCTACACCTTC. Its translation is CASSEGQGASYGYTF.

This chain joins TRBV5-1 and TRBJ1-5; no clear D gene. V was pared by 0 bases and J by 3 bases, with 10 bases between. CDR1 SGHRS and CDR2 YFSETQ come from the germline V gene. The CDR3 length is 15 residues. DNA of the CDR3: TGCGCCAGCAGCTTGGCGGAGGGATTCAATCAGCCCCAGCATTTT. Its protein is CASSLAEGFNQPQHF.

This clone was detected only once. The chain employs TRBV3-1 (or the pseudogene TRBV3-2) and TRBJ1-2; unclear D gene. CDR1 is LGHDT, CDR2 YNNKEL, per germline (reference sequence). The V end lost 1 base, the J end lost 7 bases, and 10 bases lay between the germline ends. This CDR3 is 13 amino acids long. DNA for the CDR3: TGTGCCAGCAGCCAAGTTTCAGGTGGTGGCTACACCTTC. Translation gives CASSQVSGGGYTF.

V usage is TRBV12-5 and J usage is TRBJ1-5, with TRBD1 identical over 9 bases. Germline values: CDR1 LGHNT, CDR2 FRNRAP. The CDR3 is made up of 16 amino acids. Trimming cost V 3 bases and J 6 bases; bases outside gene matches: 9. The CDR3 is CASGFLRTGDSQPQHF. Written as DNA, the CDR3 is TGTGCTAGTGGTTTCCTCAGGACAGGGGACAGTCAGCCCCAGCATTTT.

The chain carries TRBV3-1 (or the pseudogene TRBV3-2) and TRBJ2-3; D remains unclear. CDR1 is LGHDT and CDR2 is YNNKEL in the germline V gene (reference sequence). V dropped 1 base and J dropped 2 bases, with 10 bases sitting between them. This CDR3 comprises 15 residues. DNA of the CDR3: TGTGCCAGCAGCCAAGTTTACTCGTACACAGATACGCAGTATTTT. It translates to CASSQVYSYTDTQYF.

This clone was detected once. The V and J genes are TRBV7-2 and TRBJ2-5; 13 bases map to TRBD2. The ends lost 5 bases at V and 4 bases at J; junction bases unmatched: 4. CDR3 size: 15 residues. The germline CDR1 and CDR2 sequences are SGHTA and FQGNSA. CDR3 loop: CASSQGLAGRETQYF. The CDR3 DNA follows: TGTGCCAGCAGCCAGGGACTAGCGGGGAGAGAGACCCAGTACTTC.

The chain recombines TRBV30 with TRBJ1-1, with TRBD1 as a possible D gene (6 bases). Germline CDR1 is GTSNPN and CDR2 is SVGIG (reference sequence). The CDR3 loop spans 16 amino acids. Deletions cut 2 bases from V and 1 base from J, with 17 bases between. The CDR3 reads CAWSPGHTNGNTEAFF. The DNA for the CDR3 is TGTGCCTGGAGTCCGGGACATACCAACGGGAACACTGAAGCTTTCTTT.

The rearrangement links TRBV3-1 (or the pseudogene TRBV3-2) to TRBJ2-7; 8 bases align to TRBD1. The CDR3 runs 16 residues. From germline, CDR1 is LGHDT and CDR2 YNNKEL (reference sequence). Trimming removed 4 bases from V and 5 bases from J; junction bases left unmatched: 13. DNA for the CDR3: TGTGCCAGCAGCCCCTGGGACAGGAGGGGGAACAACGAGCAGTACTTC. It yields the protein CASSPWDRRGNNEQYF.

The chain employs TRBV5-1 and TRBJ2-2, with 10 bases aligning to TRBD1. The CDR3 runs to 15 residues. Germline-derived CDR1 and CDR2 are SGHRS and YFSETQ. Losses at the gene ends were 5 bases for V and 2 bases for J; bases not matched to a gene: 3. CDR3 bases: TGCGCCAGCAGTTGGGACAGGGGAAACACCGGGGAGCTGTTTTTT. Protein: CASSWDRGNTGELFF.